This T cell receptor beta chain is drawn from a study of patients and donors after allogeneic stem cell transplantation. Germline V gives CDR1 SQVTM, CDR2 ANQGSEA. This CDR3 comprises 12 residues. V was clipped by 4 bases and J by 5 bases; unmatched bases: 4. Each CDR3 protein is one row after TCRdb ran MiXCR on the RT-PCR reads. Here the sample spans about 90,000 distinct CDR3 sequences, roughly 52% being singletons. This TCR derives from a human donor who was either an allogeneic HSCT recipient or a stem cell or donor lymphocyte infusion donor (not recorded which). It is not recorded whose cells these are; they may come from a transplant donor. Input material: blood, either unsorted or a sorted T cell fraction (not recorded which). The genes are TRBV29-1 and TRBJ1-1, with 7 nucleotides matching TRBD1. The CDR3 here is CSVAAGGTEAFF. CDR3 nucleotide sequence: TGCAGCGTTGCCGCAGGGGGAACTGAAGCTTTCTTT.